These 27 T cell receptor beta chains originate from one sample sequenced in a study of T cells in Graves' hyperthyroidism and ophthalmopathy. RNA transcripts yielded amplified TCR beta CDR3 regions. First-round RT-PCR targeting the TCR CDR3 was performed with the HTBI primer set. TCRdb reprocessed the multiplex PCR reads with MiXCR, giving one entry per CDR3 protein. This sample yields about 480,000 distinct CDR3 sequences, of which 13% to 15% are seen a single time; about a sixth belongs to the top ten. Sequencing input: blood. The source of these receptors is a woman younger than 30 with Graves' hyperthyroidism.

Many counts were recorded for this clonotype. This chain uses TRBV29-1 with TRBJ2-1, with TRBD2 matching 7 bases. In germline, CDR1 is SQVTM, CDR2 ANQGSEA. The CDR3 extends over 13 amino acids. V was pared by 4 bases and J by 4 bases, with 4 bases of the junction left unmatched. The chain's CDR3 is CSVAASGYNEQFF. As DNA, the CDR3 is TGCAGCGTTGCGGCTAGCGGTTACAATGAGCAGTTCTTC.

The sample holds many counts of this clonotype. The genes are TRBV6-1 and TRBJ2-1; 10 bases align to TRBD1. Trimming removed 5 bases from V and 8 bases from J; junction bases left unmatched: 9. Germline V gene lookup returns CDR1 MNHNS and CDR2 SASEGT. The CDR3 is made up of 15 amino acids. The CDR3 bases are TGTGCCAGCAGTCCCGGACAGGGGGGATTATATGAGCAGTTCTTC. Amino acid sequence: CASSPGQGGLYEQFF.

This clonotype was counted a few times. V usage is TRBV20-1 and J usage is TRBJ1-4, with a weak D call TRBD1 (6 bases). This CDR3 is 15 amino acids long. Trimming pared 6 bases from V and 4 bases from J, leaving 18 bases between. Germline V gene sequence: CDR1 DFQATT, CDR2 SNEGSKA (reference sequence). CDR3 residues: CSATRGGADNEKLFF. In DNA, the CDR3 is TGCAGTGCGACAAGAGGGGGGGCGGATAATGAAAAACTGTTTTTT.

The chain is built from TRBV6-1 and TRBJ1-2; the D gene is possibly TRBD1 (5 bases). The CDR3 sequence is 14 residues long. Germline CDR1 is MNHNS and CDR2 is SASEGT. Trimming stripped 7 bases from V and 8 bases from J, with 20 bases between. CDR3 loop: CASTPGRNPGGYTF. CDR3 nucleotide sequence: TGTGCCAGCACCCCGGGGCGGAATCCGGGGGGCTACACCTTC.

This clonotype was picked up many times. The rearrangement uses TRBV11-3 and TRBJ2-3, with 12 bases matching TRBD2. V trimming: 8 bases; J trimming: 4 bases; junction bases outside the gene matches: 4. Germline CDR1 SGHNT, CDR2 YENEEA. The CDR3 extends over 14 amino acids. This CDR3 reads CASASSGRADTQYF. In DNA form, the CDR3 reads TGTGCCAGCGCATCTAGCGGGAGGGCAGATACGCAGTATTTT.

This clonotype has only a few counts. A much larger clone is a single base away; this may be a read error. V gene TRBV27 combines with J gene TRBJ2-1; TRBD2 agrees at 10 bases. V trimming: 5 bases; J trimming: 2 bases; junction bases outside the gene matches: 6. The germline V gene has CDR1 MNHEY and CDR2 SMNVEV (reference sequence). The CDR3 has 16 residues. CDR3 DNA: TGTGCCAGCAGTGTAACGAGCGGGAGGGCCTACAATGAGCAGTTCTTC. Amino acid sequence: CASSVTSGRAYNEQFF.

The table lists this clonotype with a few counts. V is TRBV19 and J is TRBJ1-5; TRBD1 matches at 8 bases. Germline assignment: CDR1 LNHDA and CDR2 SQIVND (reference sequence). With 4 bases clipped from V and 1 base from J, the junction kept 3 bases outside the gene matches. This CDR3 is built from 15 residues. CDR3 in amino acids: CASSTWTGSNQPQHF. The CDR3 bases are TGTGCCAGTAGTACCTGGACAGGGAGCAATCAGCCCCAGCATTTT. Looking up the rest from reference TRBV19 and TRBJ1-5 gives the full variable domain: DGGITQSPKYLFRKEGQNVTLSCEQNLNHDAMYWYRQDPGQGLRLIYYSQIVNDFQKGDIAEGYSVSREKKESFPLTVTSAQKNPTAFYLCASSTWTGSNQPQHFGDGTRLSIL.

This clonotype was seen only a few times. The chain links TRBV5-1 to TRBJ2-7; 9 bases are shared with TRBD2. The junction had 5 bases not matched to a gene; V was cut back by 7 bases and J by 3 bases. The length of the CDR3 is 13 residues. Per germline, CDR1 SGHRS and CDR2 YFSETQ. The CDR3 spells CASQLAGSYEQYF. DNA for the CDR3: TGCGCCAGCCAACTAGCGGGTAGCTACGAGCAGTACTTC.

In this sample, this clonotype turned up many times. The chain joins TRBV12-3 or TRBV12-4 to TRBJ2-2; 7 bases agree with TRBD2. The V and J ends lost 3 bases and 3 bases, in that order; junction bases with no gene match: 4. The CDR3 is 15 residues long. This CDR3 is CASSLSSGYTGELFF. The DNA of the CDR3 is TGTGCCAGCAGTTTGTCTAGCGGTTACACCGGGGAGCTGTTTTTT.

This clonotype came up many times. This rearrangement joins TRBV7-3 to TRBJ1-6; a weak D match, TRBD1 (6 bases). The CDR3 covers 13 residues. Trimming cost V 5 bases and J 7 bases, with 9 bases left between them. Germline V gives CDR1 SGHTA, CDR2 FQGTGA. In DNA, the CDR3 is TGTGCCAGCAGCGCCACAGGGAATTCACCCCTCCACTTT. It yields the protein CASSATGNSPLHF.

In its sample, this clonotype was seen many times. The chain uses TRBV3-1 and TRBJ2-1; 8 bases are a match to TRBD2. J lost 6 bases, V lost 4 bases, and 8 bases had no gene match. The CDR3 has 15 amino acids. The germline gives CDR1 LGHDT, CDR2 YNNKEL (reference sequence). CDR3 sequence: CASSPFPGGPNEQFF. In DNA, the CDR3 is TGTGCCAGCAGCCCTTTTCCGGGAGGGCCCAATGAGCAGTTCTTC.

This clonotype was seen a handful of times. CDR3 region: CSVGEGPSDIQYF. The CDR3 coding sequence is TGCAGCGTTGGAGAGGGACCGAGTGACATTCAGTACTTC. This chain links TRBV29-1 with TRBJ2-4; D tentatively reads TRBD1 or TRBD2 (5 bases each). V gave up 4 bases and J gave up 8 bases, with 15 bases separating them. The germline gives CDR1 SQVTM, CDR2 ANQGSEA. CDR3 length: 13 residues.

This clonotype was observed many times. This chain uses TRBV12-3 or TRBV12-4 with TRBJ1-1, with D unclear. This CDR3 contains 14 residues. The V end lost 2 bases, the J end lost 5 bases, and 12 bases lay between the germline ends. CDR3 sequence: CASSLFETVTEAFF. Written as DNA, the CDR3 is TGTGCCAGCAGTTTATTTGAGACCGTGACTGAAGCTTTCTTT.

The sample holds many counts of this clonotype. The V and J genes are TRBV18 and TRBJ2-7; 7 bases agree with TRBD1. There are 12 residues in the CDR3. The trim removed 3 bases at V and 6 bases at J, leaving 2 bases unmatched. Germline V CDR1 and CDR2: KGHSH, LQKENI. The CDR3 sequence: CASSPTGSEQYV. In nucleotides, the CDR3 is TGTGCCAGCTCACCGACAGGGTCCGAGCAGTACGTC.

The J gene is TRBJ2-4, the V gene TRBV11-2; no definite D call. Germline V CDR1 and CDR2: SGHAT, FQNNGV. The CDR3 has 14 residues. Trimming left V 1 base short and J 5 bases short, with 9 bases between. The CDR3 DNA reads TGTGCCAGCAGCTTAGCCCTCAGCCAAAACATTCAGTACTTC. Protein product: CASSLALSQNIQYF.

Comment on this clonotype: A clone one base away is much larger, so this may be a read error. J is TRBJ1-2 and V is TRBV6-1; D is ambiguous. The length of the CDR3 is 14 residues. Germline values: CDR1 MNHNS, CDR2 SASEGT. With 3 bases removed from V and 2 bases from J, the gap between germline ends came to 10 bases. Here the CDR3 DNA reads TGTGCCAGCAGTGAGACGGGCCAGAACTATGGCTACACCTTC. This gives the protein CASSETGQNYGYTF.

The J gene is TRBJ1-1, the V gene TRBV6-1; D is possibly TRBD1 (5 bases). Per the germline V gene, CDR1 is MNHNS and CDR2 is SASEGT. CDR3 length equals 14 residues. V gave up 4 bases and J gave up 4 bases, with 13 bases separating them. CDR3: CASSGGREGTEAFF. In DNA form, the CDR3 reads TGTGCCAGCAGTGGGGGGAGGGAAGGCACTGAAGCTTTCTTT.

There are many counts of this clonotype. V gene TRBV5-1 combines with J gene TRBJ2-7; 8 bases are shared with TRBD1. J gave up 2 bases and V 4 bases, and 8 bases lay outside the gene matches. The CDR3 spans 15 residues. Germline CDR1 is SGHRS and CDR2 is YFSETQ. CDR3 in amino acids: CASSANGQGPYEQYF. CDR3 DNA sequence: TGCGCCAGCAGCGCAAATGGACAGGGTCCCTACGAGCAGTACTTC.

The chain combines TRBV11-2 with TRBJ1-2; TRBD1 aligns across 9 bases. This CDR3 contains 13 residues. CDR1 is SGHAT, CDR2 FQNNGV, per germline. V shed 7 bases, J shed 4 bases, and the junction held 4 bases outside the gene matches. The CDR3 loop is CASTRDRAYGYTF. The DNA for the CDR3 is TGTGCCAGCACCAGGGACAGGGCCTATGGCTACACCTTC.

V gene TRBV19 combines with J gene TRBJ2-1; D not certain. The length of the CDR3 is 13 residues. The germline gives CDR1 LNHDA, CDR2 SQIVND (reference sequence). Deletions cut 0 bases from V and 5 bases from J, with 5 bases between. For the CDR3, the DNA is TGTGCCAGTAGTATAGACATTAACAATGAGCAGTTCTTC. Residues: CASSIDINNEQFF.

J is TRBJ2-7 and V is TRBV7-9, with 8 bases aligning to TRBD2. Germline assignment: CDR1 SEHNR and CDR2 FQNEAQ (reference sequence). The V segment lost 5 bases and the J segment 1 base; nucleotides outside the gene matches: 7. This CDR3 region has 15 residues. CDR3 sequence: CASSPREGWSYEQYF. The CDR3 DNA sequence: TGTGCCAGCAGCCCCCGGGAGGGGTGGTCCTACGAGCAGTACTTC. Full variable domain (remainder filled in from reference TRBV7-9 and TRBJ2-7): DTGVSQNPRHKITKRGQNVTFRCDPISEHNRLYWYRQTLGQGPEFLTYFQNEAQLEKSRLLSDRFSAERPKGSFSTLEIQRTEQGDSAMYLCASSPREGWSYEQYFGPGTRLTVT.

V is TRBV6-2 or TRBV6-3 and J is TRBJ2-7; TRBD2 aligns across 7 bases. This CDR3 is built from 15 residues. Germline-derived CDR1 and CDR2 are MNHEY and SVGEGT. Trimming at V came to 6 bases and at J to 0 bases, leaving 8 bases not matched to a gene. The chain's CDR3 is CASSRLAESSYEQYF. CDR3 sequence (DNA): TGTGCCAGCAGCCGTCTAGCGGAGAGCTCCTACGAGCAGTACTTC.

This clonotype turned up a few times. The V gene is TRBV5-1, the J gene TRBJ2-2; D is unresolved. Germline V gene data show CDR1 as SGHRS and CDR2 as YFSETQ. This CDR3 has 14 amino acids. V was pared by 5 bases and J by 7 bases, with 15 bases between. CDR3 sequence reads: CASSPKSTLGELFF. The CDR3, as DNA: TGCGCCAGCAGTCCCAAATCTACCCTCGGGGAGCTGTTTTTT.

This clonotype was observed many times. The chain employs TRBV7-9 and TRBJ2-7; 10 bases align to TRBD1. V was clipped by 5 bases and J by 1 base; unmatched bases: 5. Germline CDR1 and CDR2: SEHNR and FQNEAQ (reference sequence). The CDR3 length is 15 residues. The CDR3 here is CASSPRDRGSYEQYF. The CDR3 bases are TGTGCCAGCAGCCCGCGGGACAGGGGATCCTACGAGCAGTACTTC.

CDR3 residues: CASSYDFEAFF. CDR3 nucleotides: TGTGCCAGCAGCTACGACTTTGAAGCTTTCTTT. The chain uses TRBV5-5 and TRBJ1-1; D uncertain. The CDR3 consists of 11 residues. The V end was cut by 3 bases, the J end by 7 bases, with 7 bases between. Germline CDR1 is SGHKS and CDR2 is YYEKEE (reference sequence).

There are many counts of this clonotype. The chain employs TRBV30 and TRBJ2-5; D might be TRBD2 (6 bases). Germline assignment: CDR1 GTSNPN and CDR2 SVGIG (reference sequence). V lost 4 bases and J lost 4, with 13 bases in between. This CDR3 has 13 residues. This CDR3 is CAWNAGRGETQYF. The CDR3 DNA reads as TGTGCCTGGAATGCGGGGCGGGGAGAGACCCAGTACTTC. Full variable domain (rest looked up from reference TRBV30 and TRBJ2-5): SQTIHQWPATLVQPVGSPLSLECTVEGTSNPNLYWYRQAAGRGLQLLFYSVGIGQISSEVPQNLSASRPQDRQFILSSKKLLLSDSGFYLCAWNAGRGETQYFGPGTRLLVL.

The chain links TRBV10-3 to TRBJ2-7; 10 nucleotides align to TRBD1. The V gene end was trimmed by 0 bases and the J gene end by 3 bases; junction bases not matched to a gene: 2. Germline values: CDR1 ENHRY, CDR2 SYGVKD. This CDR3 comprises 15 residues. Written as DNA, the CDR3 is TGTGCCATCAGTGAGTCCCGGACAGGGGGCTACGAGCAGTACGTC. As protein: CAISESRTGGYEQYV.